This T cell receptor (beta chain) is from a study of Ad26.COV2.S vaccination and SARS-CoV-2 variants. Broader study findings: It was found that vaccine and placebo recipients had similar non-spike TCR breadth.

To note about this clone: Its antigen is currently unknown.

CDR1 and CDR2 (germline): SGHRS, YFSETQ. V was clipped by 4 bases and J by 7 bases, with 14 bases between them. The CDR3 runs 13 residues. Measured with immunoSEQ multiplex PCR; TCRdb has only the in-frame clones, and not every one. The data show about 350,000 clones, 92% seen once. J is TRBJ1-1 and V is TRBV5-1; D ambiguous. This clonotype originated in a human donor who had recovered from COVID-19. The source was peripheral blood, collected after recovery from COVID-19. CDR3 protein: CASSLAWTGEAFF. Here the CDR3 DNA reads TGCGCCAGCAGCCTCGCCTGGACGGGTGAAGCTTTCTTT.